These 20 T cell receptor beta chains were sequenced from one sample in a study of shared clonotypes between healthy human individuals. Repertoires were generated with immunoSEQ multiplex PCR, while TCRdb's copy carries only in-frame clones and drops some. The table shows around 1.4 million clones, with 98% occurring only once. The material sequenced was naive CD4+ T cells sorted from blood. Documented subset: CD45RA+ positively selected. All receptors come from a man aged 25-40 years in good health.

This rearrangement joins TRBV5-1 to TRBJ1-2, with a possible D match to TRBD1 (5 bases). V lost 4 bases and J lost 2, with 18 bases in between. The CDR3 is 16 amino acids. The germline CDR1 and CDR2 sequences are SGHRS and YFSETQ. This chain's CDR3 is CASSPGGSNTNYGYTF. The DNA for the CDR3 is TGCGCCAGCAGCCCTGGGGGTTCAAACACAAACTATGGCTACACCTTC.

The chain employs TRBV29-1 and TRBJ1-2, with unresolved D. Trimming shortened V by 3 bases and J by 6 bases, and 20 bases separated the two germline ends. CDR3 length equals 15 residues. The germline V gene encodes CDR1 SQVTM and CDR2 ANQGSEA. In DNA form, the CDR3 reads TGCAGCGTTGAGTCGAAGGGCTATTATGCGGATGGCTACACCTTC. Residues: CSVESKGYYADGYTF.

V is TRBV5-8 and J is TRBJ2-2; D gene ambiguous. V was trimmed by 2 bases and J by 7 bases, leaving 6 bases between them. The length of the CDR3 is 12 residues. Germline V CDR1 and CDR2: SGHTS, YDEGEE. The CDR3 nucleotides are TGTGCCAGCAGCTTAGGGTTCGGGGAGCTGTTTTTT. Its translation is CASSLGFGELFF.

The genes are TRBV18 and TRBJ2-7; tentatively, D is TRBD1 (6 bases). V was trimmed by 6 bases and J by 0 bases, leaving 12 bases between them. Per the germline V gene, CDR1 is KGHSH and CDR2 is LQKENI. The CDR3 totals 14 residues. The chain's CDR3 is CASSSTGNSYEQYF. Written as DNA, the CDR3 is TGTGCCAGCTCTAGCACAGGGAACTCCTACGAGCAGTACTTC.

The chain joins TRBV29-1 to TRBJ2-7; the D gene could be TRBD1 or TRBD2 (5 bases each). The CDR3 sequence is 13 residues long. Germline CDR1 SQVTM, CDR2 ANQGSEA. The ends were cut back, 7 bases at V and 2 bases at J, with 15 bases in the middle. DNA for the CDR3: TGCAGCGGCCCGGGACGGGTTACCTACGAGCAGTACTTC. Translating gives CSGPGRVTYEQYF.

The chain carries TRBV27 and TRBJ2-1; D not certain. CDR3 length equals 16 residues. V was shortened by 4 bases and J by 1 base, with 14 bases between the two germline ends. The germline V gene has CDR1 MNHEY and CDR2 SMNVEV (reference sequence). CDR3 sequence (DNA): TGTGCCAGCAGTTATTACAGCTCCTTATCCTACAATGAGCAGTTCTTC. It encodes CASSYYSSLSYNEQFF.

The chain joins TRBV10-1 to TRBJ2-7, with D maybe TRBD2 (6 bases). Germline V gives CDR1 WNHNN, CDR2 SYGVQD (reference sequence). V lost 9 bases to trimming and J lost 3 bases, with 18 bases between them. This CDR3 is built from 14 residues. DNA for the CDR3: TGCGCCAGGTATGTGGGGACTCCCGACTACGAGCAGTACTTC. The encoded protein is CARYVGTPDYEQYF.

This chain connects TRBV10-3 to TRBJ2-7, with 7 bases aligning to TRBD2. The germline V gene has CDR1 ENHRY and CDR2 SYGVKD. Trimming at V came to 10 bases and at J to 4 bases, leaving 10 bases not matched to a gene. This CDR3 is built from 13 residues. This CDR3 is CATSLGGSYEQYF. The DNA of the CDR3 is TGTGCCACCTCCCTCGGCGGGAGTTACGAGCAGTACTTC.

The CDR3 DNA follows: TGTGCCAGCAGCACGCTAGCGGGAGACAATGAGCAGTTCTTC. This gives the protein CASSTLAGDNEQFF. This chain uses TRBV11-2 with TRBJ2-1; 10 nucleotides match TRBD2. The CDR3 has 14 amino acids. Germline V CDR1 and CDR2: SGHAT, FQNNGV. J lost 5 bases, V lost 5 bases, and 3 bases had no gene match.

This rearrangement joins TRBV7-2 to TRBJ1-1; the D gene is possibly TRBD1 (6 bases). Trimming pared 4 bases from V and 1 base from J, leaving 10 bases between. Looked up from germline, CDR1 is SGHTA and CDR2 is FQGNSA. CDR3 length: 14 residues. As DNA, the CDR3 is TGTGCCAGCAGCTCGATGGGGGCGAACACTGAAGCTTTCTTT. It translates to CASSSMGANTEAFF.

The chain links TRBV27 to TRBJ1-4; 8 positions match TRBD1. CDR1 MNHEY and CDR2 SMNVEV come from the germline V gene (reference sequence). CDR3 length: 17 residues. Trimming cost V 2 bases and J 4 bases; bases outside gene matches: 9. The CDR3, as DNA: TGTGCCAGCAGTTTAGTAGGTCAGGGGGCCTTTAATGAAAAACTGTTTTTT. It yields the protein CASSLVGQGAFNEKLFF.

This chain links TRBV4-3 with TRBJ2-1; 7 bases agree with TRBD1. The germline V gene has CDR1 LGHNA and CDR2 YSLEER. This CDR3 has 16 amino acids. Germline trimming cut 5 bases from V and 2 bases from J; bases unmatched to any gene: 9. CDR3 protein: CASSGQVSDPYNEQFF. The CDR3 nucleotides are TGCGCCAGCAGCGGACAGGTCTCGGACCCCTACAATGAGCAGTTCTTC.

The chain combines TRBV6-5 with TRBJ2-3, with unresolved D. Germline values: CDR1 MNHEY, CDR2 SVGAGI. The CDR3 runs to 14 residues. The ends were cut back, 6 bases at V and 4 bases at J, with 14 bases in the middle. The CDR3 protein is CASRLSGSADTQYF. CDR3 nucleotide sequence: TGTGCCAGCAGGCTGTCGGGTTCGGCAGATACGCAGTATTTT.

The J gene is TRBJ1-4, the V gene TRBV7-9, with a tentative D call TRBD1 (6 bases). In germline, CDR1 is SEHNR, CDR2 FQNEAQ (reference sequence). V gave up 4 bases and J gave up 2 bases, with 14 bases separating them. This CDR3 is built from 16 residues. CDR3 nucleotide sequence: TGTGCCAGCAGCTCACCATACGACAGGACTAATGAAAAACTGTTTTTT. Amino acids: CASSSPYDRTNEKLFF.

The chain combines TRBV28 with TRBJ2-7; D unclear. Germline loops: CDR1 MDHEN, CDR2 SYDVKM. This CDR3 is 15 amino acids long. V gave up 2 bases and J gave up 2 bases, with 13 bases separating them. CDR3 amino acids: CASSLGRVYTYEQYF. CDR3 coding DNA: TGTGCCAGCAGTTTAGGCCGGGTCTACACCTACGAGCAGTACTTC. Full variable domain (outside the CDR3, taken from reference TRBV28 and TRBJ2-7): DVKVTQSSRYLVKRTGEKVFLECVQDMDHENMFWYRQDPGLGLRLIYFSYDVKMKEKGDIPEGYSVSREKKERFSLILESASTNQTSMYLCASSLGRVYTYEQYFGPGTRLTVT.

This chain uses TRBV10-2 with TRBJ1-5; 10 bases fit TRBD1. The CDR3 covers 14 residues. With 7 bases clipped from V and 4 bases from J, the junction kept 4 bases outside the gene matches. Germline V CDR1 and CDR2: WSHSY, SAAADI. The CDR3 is CASMEDRGNQPQHF. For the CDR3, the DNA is TGCGCCAGCATGGAGGACAGGGGGAATCAGCCCCAGCATTTT.

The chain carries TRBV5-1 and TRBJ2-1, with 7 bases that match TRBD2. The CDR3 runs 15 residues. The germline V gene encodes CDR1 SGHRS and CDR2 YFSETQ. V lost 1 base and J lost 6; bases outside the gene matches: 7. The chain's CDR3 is CASSLSSGAGNEQFF. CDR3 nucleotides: TGCGCCAGCAGCTTGAGCAGCGGGGCGGGCAATGAGCAGTTCTTC. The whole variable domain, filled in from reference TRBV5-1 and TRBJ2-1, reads KAGVTQTPRYLIKTRGQQVTLSCSPISGHRSVSWYQQTPGQGLQFLFEYFSETQRNKGNFPGRFSGRQFSNSRSEMNVSTLELGDSALYLCASSLSSGAGNEQFFGPGTRLTVL.

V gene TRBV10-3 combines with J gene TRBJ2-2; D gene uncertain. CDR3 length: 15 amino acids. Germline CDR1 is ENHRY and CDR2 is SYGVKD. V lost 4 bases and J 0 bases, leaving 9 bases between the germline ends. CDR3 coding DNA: TGTGCCATCAGTGGGATTACGACGAACACCGGGGAGCTGTTTTTT. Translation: CAISGITTNTGELFF.

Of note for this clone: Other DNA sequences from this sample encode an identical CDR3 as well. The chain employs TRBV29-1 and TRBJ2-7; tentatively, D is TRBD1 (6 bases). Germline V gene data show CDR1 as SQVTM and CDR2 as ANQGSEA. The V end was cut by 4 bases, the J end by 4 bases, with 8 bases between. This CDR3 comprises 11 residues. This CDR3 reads CSVGTAYEQYF. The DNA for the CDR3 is TGCAGCGTTGGGACAGCATACGAGCAGTACTTC.

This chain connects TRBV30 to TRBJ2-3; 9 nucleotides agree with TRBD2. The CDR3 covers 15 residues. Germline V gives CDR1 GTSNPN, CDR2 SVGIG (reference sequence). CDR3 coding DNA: TGTGCAAGAGGGGCTAGCGGGACCCGCACAGATACGCAGTATTTT. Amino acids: CARGASGTRTDTQYF.